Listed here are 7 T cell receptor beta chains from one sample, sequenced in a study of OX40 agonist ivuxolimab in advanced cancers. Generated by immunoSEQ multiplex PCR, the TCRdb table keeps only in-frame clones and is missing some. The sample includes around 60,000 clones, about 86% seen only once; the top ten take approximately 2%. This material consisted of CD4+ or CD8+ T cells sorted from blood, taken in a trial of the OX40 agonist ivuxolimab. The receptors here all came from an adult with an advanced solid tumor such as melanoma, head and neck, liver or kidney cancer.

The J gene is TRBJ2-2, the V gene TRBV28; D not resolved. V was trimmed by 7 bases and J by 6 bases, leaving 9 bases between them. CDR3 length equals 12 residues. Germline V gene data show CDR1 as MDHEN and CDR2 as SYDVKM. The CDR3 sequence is CASNPQPGELFF. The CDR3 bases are TGTGCCAGCAACCCCCAACCCGGGGAGCTGTTTTTT. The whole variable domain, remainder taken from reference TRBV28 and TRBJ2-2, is DVKVTQSSRYLVKRTGEKVFLECVQDMDHENMFWYRQDPGLGLRLIYFSYDVKMKEKGDIPEGYSVSREKKERFSLILESASTNQTSMYLCASNPQPGELFFGEGSRLTVL.

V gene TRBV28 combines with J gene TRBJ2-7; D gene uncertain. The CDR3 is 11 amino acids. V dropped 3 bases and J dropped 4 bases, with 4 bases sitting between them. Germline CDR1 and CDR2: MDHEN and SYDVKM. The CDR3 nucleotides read TGTGCCAGCAGTTTCGGATACGAGCAGTACTTC. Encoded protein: CASSFGYEQYF.

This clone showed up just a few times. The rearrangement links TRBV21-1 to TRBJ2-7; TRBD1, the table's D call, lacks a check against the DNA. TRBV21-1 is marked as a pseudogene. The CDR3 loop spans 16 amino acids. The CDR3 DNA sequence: TGTGCCAGCAGCGCAGACCCGACAGGGGATACCTACGAGCAGTACTTC. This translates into CASSADPTGDTYEQYF.

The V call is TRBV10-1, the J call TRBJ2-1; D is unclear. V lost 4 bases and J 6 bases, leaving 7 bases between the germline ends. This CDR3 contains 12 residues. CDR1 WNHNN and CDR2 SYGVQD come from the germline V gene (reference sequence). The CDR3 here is CASSVTFNEQFF. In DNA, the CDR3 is TGCGCCAGCAGTGTAACATTCAATGAGCAGTTCTTC.

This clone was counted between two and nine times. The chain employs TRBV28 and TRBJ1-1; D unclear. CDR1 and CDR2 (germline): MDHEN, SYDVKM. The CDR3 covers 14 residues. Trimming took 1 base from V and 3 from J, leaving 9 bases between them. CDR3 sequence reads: CASSLYSSYTEAFF. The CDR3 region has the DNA TGTGCCAGCAGTTTATATAGCAGTTACACTGAAGCTTTCTTT.

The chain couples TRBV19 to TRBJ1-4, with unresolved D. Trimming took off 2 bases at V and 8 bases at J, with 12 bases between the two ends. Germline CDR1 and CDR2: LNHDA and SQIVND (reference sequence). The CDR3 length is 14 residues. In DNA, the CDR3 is TGTGCCAGTAGTATAATGGGGTTCGGCGAAAAACTGTTTTTT. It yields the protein CASSIMGFGEKLFF.

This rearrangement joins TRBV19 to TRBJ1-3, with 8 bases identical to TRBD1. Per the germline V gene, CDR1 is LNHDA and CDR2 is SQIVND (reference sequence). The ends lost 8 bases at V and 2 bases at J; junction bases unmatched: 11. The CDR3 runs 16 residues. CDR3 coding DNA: TGTGCCAGTCTATCCCTAACACAGGGGGCTGGAAACACCATATATTTT. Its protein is CASLSLTQGAGNTIYF.